This T cell receptor beta chain was found in a study of PD-L1 blockade in urothelial cancer. Study-wide context: T cell content in blood samples showed a median of 141,255.

This sample's time point: pretreatment peripheral blood. The table came from immunoSEQ multiplex PCR; TCRdb's copy has only in-frame clones and leaves some out. This sample has 100,000 to 150,000 clones, with roughly 80% found just once. Looked up from germline, CDR1 is MNHNS and CDR2 is SASEGT. V lost 5 bases, J lost 10 bases, and 18 bases lay in between. The CDR3 sequence is 13 residues long. The sequencing here drew on PBMCs, taken around atezolizumab (anti-PD-L1) treatment. The rearrangement uses TRBV6-1 and TRBJ2-7, with D possibly being TRBD2 (5 bases). The origin of this receptor is a man aged 50-59 years with urothelial cancer. In nucleotides, the CDR3 is TGTGCCAGCAGTAGGCTTTTCGGGGAACTACAGTACTTC. Amino acids: CASSRLFGELQYF.